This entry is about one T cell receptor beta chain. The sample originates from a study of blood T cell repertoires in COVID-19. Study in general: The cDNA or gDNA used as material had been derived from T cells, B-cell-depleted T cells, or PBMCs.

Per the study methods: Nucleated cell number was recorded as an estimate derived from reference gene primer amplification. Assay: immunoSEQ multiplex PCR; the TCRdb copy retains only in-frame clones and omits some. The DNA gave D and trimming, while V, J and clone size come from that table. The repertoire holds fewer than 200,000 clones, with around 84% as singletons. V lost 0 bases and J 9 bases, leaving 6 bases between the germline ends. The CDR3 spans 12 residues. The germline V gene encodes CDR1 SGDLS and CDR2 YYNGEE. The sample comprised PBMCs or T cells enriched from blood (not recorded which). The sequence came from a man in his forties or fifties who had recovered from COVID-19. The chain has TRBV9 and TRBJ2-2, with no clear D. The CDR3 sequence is CASSVGGRELFF. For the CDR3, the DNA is TGTGCCAGCAGCGTAGGAGGAAGGGAGCTGTTTTTT.